The 8 T cell receptor beta chains presented below share a single source sample, sequenced in a study of control samples from healthy donors and cancer patients. Using immunoSEQ multiplex PCR, the repertoire was profiled, and TCRdb retains in-frame clones only, with some absent. The sample shows 70,000 to 80,000 clones, 75% to 90% of them seen only once. Material for sequencing was PBMCs. The origin of the receptors is a woman in her forties or fifties with colorectal cancer.

The chain has TRBV7-2 and TRBJ1-2; weak D call: TRBD1 (6 bases). The CDR3 loop spans 15 amino acids. CDR1 and CDR2 from the germline V gene are SGHTA and FQGNSA. V lost 0 bases and J 7 bases, leaving 15 bases between the germline ends. The CDR3 DNA reads as TGTGCCAGCAGCTTAGCACGGGGGGCGCAGGGTGGCTACACCTTC. Amino acid sequence: CASSLARGAQGGYTF.

The rearrangement uses TRBV10-3 and TRBJ1-1; D not resolved. The germline V gene has CDR1 ENHRY and CDR2 SYGVKD. The CDR3 spans 13 residues. Deletions cut 11 bases from V and 0 bases from J, with 13 bases between. The CDR3 loop is CAAEGDMNTEAFF. For the CDR3, the DNA is TGTGCCGCCGAGGGTGACATGAACACTGAAGCTTTCTTT.

The genes are TRBV19 and TRBJ2-3; a weak D match, TRBD2 (7 bases). The germline gives CDR1 LNHDA, CDR2 SQIVND (reference sequence). The CDR3 is 14 amino acids. V gave up 8 bases and J gave up 0 bases, with 12 bases separating them. The DNA for the CDR3 is TGTGCCAGTGGGGGAGGGGGGAGCACAGATACGCAGTATTTT. It encodes CASGGGGSTDTQYF.

The chain couples TRBV5-1 to TRBJ2-3; weak D call: TRBD2 (6 bases). Per germline, CDR1 SGHRS and CDR2 YFSETQ. V gave up 9 bases and J gave up 1 base, with 15 bases separating them. The CDR3 runs to 14 residues. This CDR3 is CATSVGGGTDTQYF. CDR3 nucleotides: TGCGCCACTTCGGTGGGCGGGGGCACAGATACGCAGTATTTT.

The J gene is TRBJ2-2, the V gene TRBV4-3; a weak D match, TRBD1 (6 bases). Trimming removed 3 bases from V and 7 bases from J, with 15 bases in between. The CDR3 sequence is 15 residues long. Germline V gene lookup returns CDR1 LGHNA and CDR2 YSLEER. The CDR3 region is CASSQSGAHSGELFF. The CDR3 coding sequence is TGCGCCAGCAGCCAGTCAGGGGCGCATAGCGGGGAGCTGTTTTTT.

The V gene is TRBV3-1 (or the pseudogene TRBV3-2), the J gene TRBJ1-6; maybe TRBD1 (5 bases). The CDR3 has 17 amino acids. With 1 base removed from V and 7 bases from J, the gap between germline ends came to 17 bases. The germline V gene has CDR1 LGHDT and CDR2 YNNKEL (reference sequence). CDR3 bases: TGTGCCAGCAGCCAAGGGGTGTCCGGGACGTTGAATTCACCCCTCCACTTT. Translated: CASSQGVSGTLNSPLHF.

The CDR3 sequence: CASTRQGEGQPQHF. The DNA of the CDR3 is TGTGCCAGCACCAGACAGGGGGAGGGTCAGCCCCAGCATTTT. The gene calls are TRBV7-2 and TRBJ1-5; TRBD1 aligns across 9 bases. The CDR3 loop spans 14 amino acids. V lost 7 bases to trimming and J lost 6 bases; unmatched junction nucleotides: 7. Germline lookup yields CDR1 SGHTA and CDR2 FQGNSA.

The V and J genes are TRBV28 and TRBJ2-6, with TRBD1 identical over 8 bases. The CDR3 sequence is 14 residues long. Germline V gene sequence: CDR1 MDHEN, CDR2 SYDVKM. The trim removed 8 bases at V and 2 bases at J, leaving 2 bases unmatched. Here the CDR3 DNA reads TGTGCCAGCCGGACAGGGACTGGGGCCAACGTCCTGACTTTC. Its protein is CASRTGTGANVLTF.